This T cell receptor (beta chain) derives from a study of blood T cell repertoires in COVID-19. The CDR3 runs to 13 residues. The V gene's germline CDR1 is SGHRS and CDR2 YFSETQ. Trimming removed 3 bases from V and 7 bases from J, with 11 bases in between. Repertoires were generated with immunoSEQ multiplex PCR, while TCRdb's copy carries only in-frame clones and drops some. The sample records about 240,000 clones, about four fifths being singletons. V gene TRBV5-1 combines with J gene TRBJ2-1, with D maybe TRBD1 (5 bases). Sequencing used peripheral blood. This clonotype was obtained from a woman older than 75 with acute or convalescent COVID-19. The CDR3 is CASSYTGVNEQFF. As DNA, the CDR3 is TGCGCCAGCAGCTATACAGGCGTAAATGAGCAGTTCTTC.